This T cell receptor beta chain was recorded in a study of blood T cell repertoires in COVID-19. Study overall: Researchers got acute and convalescent COVID-19 samples from the United States, Italy and Spain. T cells, B-cell-depleted T cells, or PBMCs provided the cDNA or gDNA that served as material.

There are 16 residues in the CDR3. The germline gives CDR1 SGHRS, CDR2 YFSETQ. Deletions cut 4 bases from V and 0 bases from J, with 14 bases between. As processed by the authors: Counts of nucleated cells, estimated from reference gene primer amplification, were obtained. Libraries were prepared by immunoSEQ multiplex PCR; TCRdb keeps only in-frame clonotypes and omits some of them. The DNA gave D and trimming, while V, J and clone size come from that table. Of 200,000 to 300,000 clones listed, around four fifths were seen once; the top ten hold 9.5% to 15%. Sequences were obtained from peripheral blood. This clonotype originated in a woman aged 55-70 years with active or convalescent COVID-19. This chain connects TRBV5-1 to TRBJ2-1; D is perhaps TRBD2 (6 bases). CDR3 residues: CASSLGGGSSYNEQFF. The CDR3 DNA reads TGCGCCAGCAGCCTAGGTGGGGGGAGCTCCTACAATGAGCAGTTCTTC.